This is a list of T cell receptor beta chains from one sample in a study of beta chain features in type 1 diabetes. Using immunoSEQ multiplex PCR, the repertoire was profiled, and TCRdb retains in-frame clones only, with some absent. The data show around 250,000 clones, around an eighth seen once. The sample was naive CD4+ T cells from blood. The source is a man aged 25-45 years with type 1 diabetes. The CDR3 runs from the conserved cysteine through the conserved F or W. The D gene is left open where the match is weak. The size of a clone is reported for some rows only, either as once, few or many, or as a class for expanded clones.

d_call	v_call	clone_size	j_call	cdr3_nt	cdr3_aa
-	TRBV14	few	TRBJ1-5	TGTGCCAGCAGCCGCACAGGGAATCAGCCCCAGCATTTT	CASSRTGNQPQHF
-	TRBV6-1	few	TRBJ1-1	TGTGCCAGCAGCAGGGTCCATGTGAACACTGAAGCTTTCTTT	CASSRVHVNTEAFF
TRBD2	TRBV29-1	few	TRBJ2-5	TGCAGCGTTCCCCTAGCGGGAGTTTGGGAGACCCAGTACTTC	CSVPLAGVWETQYF
-	TRBV7-9	-	TRBJ2-2	TGTGCCAGCGGAGTAGGGGGAGCCGGGGAGCTGTTTTTT	CASGVGGAGELFF
TRBD1	TRBV30	-	TRBJ1-1	TGTGCCTGGAGAATCGCAGGGGGCTCTCGAATGAACACTGAAGCTTTCTTT	CAWRIAGGSRMNTEAFF
TRBD1	TRBV5-1	-	TRBJ2-1	TGCGCCAGCAGCTGGGTGGCAGGGGGAGACAATGAGCAGTTCTTC	CASSWVAGGDNEQFF
-	TRBV7-2	-	TRBJ2-1	TGTGCCAGCAGCTCCCCAGGACTGCCACCCAATGAGCAGTTCTTC	CASSSPGLPPNEQFF
-	TRBV2	-	TRBJ2-7	TGTGCCAGCAGTGAAGCCCGACAGGAGCAGTACTTC	CASSEARQEQYF
TRBD1	TRBV30	-	TRBJ1-2	TGTGCCTGGAGTCAACAGGGGAGCTATGGCTACACCTTC	CAWSQQGSYGYTF
-	TRBV9	few	TRBJ1-2	TGTGCCAGCAGCTTAGGATCCGCGCGGGGCTACACCTTC	CASSLGSARGYTF
TRBD1	TRBV9	-	TRBJ2-2	TGTGCCAGCAGCGTAGGTTCAGGGGGGAACACCGGGGAGCTGTTTTTT	CASSVGSGGNTGELFF
-	TRBV7-2	few	TRBJ1-1	TGTGCCACCATAAGGGGTCAGACTCGGACTGAAGCTTTCTTT	CATIRGQTRTEAFF
TRBD2	TRBV9	few	TRBJ2-3	TGTGCCAGCAGCGCCCGACTAGCGGCGATCACAGATACGCAGTATTTT	CASSARLAAITDTQYF
TRBD1	TRBV4-2	many	TRBJ1-2	TGTGCCAGCAGCCAAGAGACAGGGACTCGCTACACCTTC	CASSQETGTRYTF
TRBD1	TRBV5-1	-	TRBJ2-5	TGCGCCAGCAGAGGGACAGGGGATGAGACCCAGTACTTC	CASRGTGDETQYF
-	TRBV25-1	-	TRBJ1-2	TGTGCCAGCAGTGCCTCCACCTCCAGGGGATTATCCGATGGCTACACCTTC	CASSASTSRGLSDGYTF
TRBD2	TRBV5-1	-	TRBJ2-7	TGCGCCAGCAGCACGGGAACGGAGCGGGAGTTCGGAGAGCAGTACTTC	CASSTGTEREFGEQYF
-	TRBV21-1	-	TRBJ1-1	TGTGCCAGCAGCAAAGCGCTCGTGCAGGAGAACACTGAAGCTTTCTTT	CASSKALVQENTEAFF
-	TRBV28	-	TRBJ2-4	TGTGCCAGCATCCAAGGGGGACGGGGAAACATTCAGTACTTC	CASIQGGRGNIQYF